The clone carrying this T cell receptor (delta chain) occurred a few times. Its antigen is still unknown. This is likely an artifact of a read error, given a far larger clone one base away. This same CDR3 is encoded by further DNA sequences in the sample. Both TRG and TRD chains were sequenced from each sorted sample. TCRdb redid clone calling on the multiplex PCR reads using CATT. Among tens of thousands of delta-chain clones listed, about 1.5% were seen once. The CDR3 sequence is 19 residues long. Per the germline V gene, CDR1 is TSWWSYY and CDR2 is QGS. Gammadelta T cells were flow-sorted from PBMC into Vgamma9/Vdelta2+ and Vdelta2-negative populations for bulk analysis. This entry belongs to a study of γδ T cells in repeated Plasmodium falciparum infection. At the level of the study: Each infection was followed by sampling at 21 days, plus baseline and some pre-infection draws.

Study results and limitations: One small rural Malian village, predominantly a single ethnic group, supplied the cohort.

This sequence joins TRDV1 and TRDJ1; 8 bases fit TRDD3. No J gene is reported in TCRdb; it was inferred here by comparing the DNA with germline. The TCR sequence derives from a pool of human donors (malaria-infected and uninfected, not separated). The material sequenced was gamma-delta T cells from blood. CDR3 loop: CALGVLTGGRPDYTDKLIF. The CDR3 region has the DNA TGTGCTCTTGGGGTACTAACTGGGGGGCGACCCGATTACACCGACAAACTCATCTTT.